The next 27 T cell receptor beta chains were all read from a single sample in a study of response to subunit inactivated influenza vaccine. TCRdb re-derived calls from the RT-PCR reads in MiXCR, one entry per CDR3 protein. Of 590,000 or so distinct CDR3 sequences in the sample, around 13% are singletons; the top ten hold approximately 7.6%. Here the sequenced sample was PBMCs from blood, taken around two weeks before vaccination. The origin of the receptors is a man aged 45 to 65 who received an inactivated influenza vaccine.

This chain links TRBV11-3 with TRBJ2-1; D is possibly TRBD2 (5 bases). This CDR3 contains 14 residues. CDR1 and CDR2 from the germline V gene are SGHNT and YENEEA. V was trimmed by 6 bases and J by 3 bases, leaving 12 bases between them. The CDR3: CASSRRGLYNEQFF. CDR3 bases: TGTGCCAGCAGTCGGCGCGGACTCTACAATGAGCAGTTCTTC.

This chain links TRBV11-1 with TRBJ2-5; the match to TRBD2 covers 12 bases. Germline loops: CDR1 SGHAT, CDR2 FQDESV (reference sequence). V lost 3 bases to trimming and J lost 5 bases; unmatched junction nucleotides: 4. CDR3 length: 15 residues. The CDR3 nucleotides are TGTGCCAGCAGCTTTGGACTAGCGGGAAGGGAGACCCAGTACTTC. Residues: CASSFGLAGRETQYF.

This clonotype occurred a few times. This rearrangement joins TRBV2 to TRBJ1-3, with D unclear. CDR1 is SNHLY and CDR2 is FYNNEI in the germline V gene. CDR3 length: 13 residues. Trimming left V 7 bases short and J 1 base short, with 8 bases between. The CDR3 DNA is TGTGCCAGCAAGGCCCTTTCTGGAAACACCATATATTTT. Protein sequence: CASKALSGNTIYF.

Only a few counts were recorded for this clonotype. The chain employs TRBV7-9 and TRBJ1-5; D possibly corresponds to TRBD1 (5 bases). V lost 1 base and J lost 10, with 17 bases in between. The length of the CDR3 is 15 residues. The germline V gene encodes CDR1 SEHNR and CDR2 FQNEAQ (reference sequence). CDR3 in amino acids: CASSLGGRALGPQHF. The CDR3 DNA sequence: TGTGCCAGCAGCTTAGGGGGCAGGGCCCTTGGACCCCAGCATTTT.

CDR3 protein: CSARPGLLAPLSYNEQFF. The DNA of the CDR3 is TGCAGTGCTAGACCTGGACTCCTAGCGCCTCTCTCCTACAATGAGCAGTTCTTC. The chain couples TRBV20-1 to TRBJ2-1; D might be TRBD2 (6 bases). Germline lookup yields CDR1 DFQATT and CDR2 SNEGSKA (reference sequence). V lost 2 bases, J lost 0 bases, and 20 bases lay in between. The length of the CDR3 is 18 residues.

This clonotype was seen many times. The rearrangement links TRBV4-1 to TRBJ2-7; possible D gene TRBD2, 5 bases. Germline values: CDR1 MGHRA, CDR2 YSYEKL. The CDR3 has 14 residues. V lost 3 bases to trimming and J lost 2 bases, with 11 bases between them. CDR3 region: CASSQGPGTYEQYF. CDR3 nucleotide sequence: TGCGCCAGCAGCCAGGGCCCCGGGACCTACGAGCAGTACTTC.

As DNA, the CDR3 is TGCGCCAGCAGCCAAGTAGGGAATCGAGAGACCCAGTACTTC. This codes for CASSQVGNRETQYF. V is TRBV4-1 and J is TRBJ2-5; D is unclear. Trimming removed 1 base at V and 4 bases at J, with 10 bases between. CDR1 is MGHRA, CDR2 YSYEKL, per germline. The CDR3 has 14 amino acids.

This clonotype has a count of ten or more. The V call is TRBV7-2, the J call TRBJ2-3, with unresolved D. The CDR3 loop spans 11 amino acids. Trimming removed 1 base at V and 7 bases at J, with 3 bases between. Germline V gene lookup returns CDR1 SGHTA and CDR2 FQGNSA. The CDR3 bases are TGTGCCAGCAGCTTAGGGTATACGCAGTATTTT. This translates into CASSLGYTQYF.

The chain links TRBV7-9 to TRBJ2-7; 8 bases are a match to TRBD1. V trimming: 4 bases; J trimming: 0 bases; junction bases outside the gene matches: 11. CDR3 length: 17 residues. From germline, CDR1 is SEHNR and CDR2 FQNEAQ (reference sequence). CDR3 coding DNA: TGTGCCAGCAGCTCCCCCATTTGGACAGGGAGCTCCTACGAGCAGTACTTC. Residues: CASSSPIWTGSSYEQYF.

The table lists this clonotype with a few counts. The V and J genes are TRBV29-1 and TRBJ1-2, with D possibly being TRBD1 (5 bases). V lost 6 bases to trimming and J lost 7 bases, with 9 bases between them. The CDR3 has 10 residues. CDR1 and CDR2 (germline): SQVTM, ANQGSEA. The CDR3 nucleotides are TGCAGCGTGGATGGGGGTGGCTACACCTTC. As protein: CSVDGGGYTF.

V gene TRBV3-1 combines with J gene TRBJ2-3, with D maybe TRBD2 (5 bases). The CDR3 is 13 amino acids. CDR1 and CDR2 from the germline V gene are LGHDT and YNNKEL (reference sequence). Trimming removed 6 bases from V and 2 bases from J, with 9 bases in between. This CDR3 reads CASSWRVTDTQYF. The CDR3 region has the DNA TGTGCCAGCAGTTGGCGGGTCACAGATACGCAGTATTTT.

The chain uses TRBV19 and TRBJ1-5; 12 nucleotides match TRBD1. The V segment lost 10 bases and the J segment 6 bases; nucleotides outside the gene matches: 10. This CDR3 contains 15 residues. CDR1 is LNHDA, CDR2 SQIVND, per germline (reference sequence). The CDR3 coding sequence is TGTGCCACCCAACCGGGACAGGGGGCAGGTCAGCCCCAGCATTTT. Amino acid sequence: CATQPGQGAGQPQHF. The variable domain in full, with the rest retrieved from reference TRBV19 and TRBJ1-5, is DGGITQSPKYLFRKEGQNVTLSCEQNLNHDAMYWYRQDPGQGLRLIYYSQIVNDFQKGDIAEGYSVSREKKESFPLTVTSAQKNPTAFYLCATQPGQGAGQPQHFGDGTRLSIL.

At least ten counts were recorded for this clonotype. V and J are TRBV12-3 or TRBV12-4 and TRBJ2-2, with D hard to call. The germline V and J ends were trimmed by 6 bases and 4 bases, with 6 bases remaining between them. CDR3 length equals 12 residues. CDR3: CASREPTGELFF. The CDR3 nucleotides read TGTGCCAGCAGGGAACCCACCGGGGAGCTGTTTTTT.

This chain connects TRBV7-2 to TRBJ2-5, with TRBD2 matching 8 bases. The V and J ends lost 5 bases and 3 bases, in that order; junction bases with no gene match: 14. The germline gives CDR1 SGHTA, CDR2 FQGNSA. The CDR3 has 17 amino acids. CDR3 protein: CASSVAPPGTRKETQYF. Written as DNA, the CDR3 is TGTGCCAGCAGCGTCGCCCCCCCCGGGACTAGAAAAGAGACCCAGTACTTC.

This clonotype was observed many times. The V and J genes are TRBV12-3 or TRBV12-4 and TRBJ1-3, with D unclear. The length of the CDR3 is 11 residues. Trimming pared 4 bases from V and 6 bases from J, leaving 4 bases between. The CDR3 DNA is TGTGCCAGCAGTTCTCTAAACACCATATATTTT. This translates into CASSSLNTIYF.

CDR3 DNA sequence: TGTGCCAGCAGCGGGGGACGAAGCTCCTACAATGAGCAGTTCTTC. Protein sequence: CASSGGRSSYNEQFF. The chain carries TRBV6-1 and TRBJ2-1; D may be TRBD2 (6 bases). The CDR3 spans 15 residues. V gave up 6 bases and J gave up 0 bases, with 12 bases separating them. Germline lookup yields CDR1 MNHNS and CDR2 SASEGT.

This clonotype has at least ten counts. The CDR3 region is CASSQEAGGLHEQFF. CDR3 nucleotide sequence: TGCGCCAGCAGCCAAGAAGCGGGGGGGCTGCATGAGCAGTTCTTC. This rearrangement joins TRBV4-3 to TRBJ2-1; 10 bases match TRBD2. Germline values: CDR1 LGHNA, CDR2 YSLEER. There are 15 residues in the CDR3. With V trimmed by 0 bases and J by 8 bases, 4 bases remained unmatched.

V is TRBV4-3 and J is TRBJ2-2, with 8 bases aligning to TRBD2. Trimming cost V 1 base and J 7 bases; bases outside gene matches: 11. The CDR3 extends over 17 amino acids. Germline CDR1 reads LGHNA; CDR2 reads YSLEER. CDR3 sequence: CASSQGFETSAGGELFF. The CDR3 DNA reads TGCGCCAGCAGCCAAGGTTTTGAGACTAGCGCGGGCGGGGAGCTGTTTTTT.

This clonotype was recorded at least ten times. The V call is TRBV4-2, the J call TRBJ2-6; no firm D call. The CDR3 spans 16 residues. CDR1 and CDR2 from the germline V gene are LGHNA and YNFKEQ. Trimming took off 0 bases at V and 2 bases at J, with 8 bases between the two ends. The CDR3 DNA is TGTGCCAGCAGCCAAGATCGGACGGCTGGGGCCAACGTCCTGACTTTC. Encoded protein: CASSQDRTAGANVLTF.

This clonotype was seen a few times. This chain links TRBV18 with TRBJ2-3; the D gene could be TRBD1 or TRBD2 (6 bases each). Germline V gene data show CDR1 as KGHSH and CDR2 as LQKENI. Trimming took off 1 base at V and 2 bases at J, with 10 bases between the two ends. The CDR3 sequence is 15 residues long. CDR3 bases: TGTGCCAGCTCACCACAGGGGGGAACCACAGATACGCAGTATTTT. It translates to CASSPQGGTTDTQYF.

There are a few counts of this clonotype. The chain links TRBV4-2 to TRBJ2-2; 11 nucleotides line up with TRBD1. Germline CDR1 reads LGHNA; CDR2 reads YNFKEQ. CDR3 length: 15 amino acids. V lost 1 base, J lost 8 bases, and 3 bases stayed unmatched. CDR3 protein: CASSQADRGLGELFF. In DNA, the CDR3 is TGTGCCAGCAGCCAAGCGGACAGGGGGCTGGGGGAGCTGTTTTTT.

This clonotype was found many times. The rearrangement joins TRBV12-3 or TRBV12-4 to TRBJ2-5; D possibly uses TRBD1 or TRBD2 (6 bases each). V was trimmed by 3 bases and J by 5 bases, leaving 22 bases between them. This CDR3 is 17 amino acids long. CDR3 residues: CASSFGTTAGAGETQYF. The CDR3 DNA follows: TGTGCCAGCAGTTTCGGTACTACGGCAGGGGCGGGGGAGACCCAGTACTTC.

This clonotype was observed many times. This chain uses TRBV12-3 or TRBV12-4 with TRBJ2-1; D possibly corresponds to TRBD1 (6 bases). The CDR3 is 16 amino acids. V was pared by 5 bases and J by 7 bases, with 21 bases between. Written as DNA, the CDR3 is TGTGCCAGCAGTCCTTCATACCTCGACAGGAGGAATGAGCAGTTCTTC. It yields the protein CASSPSYLDRRNEQFF.

The chain couples TRBV5-5 to TRBJ2-1, with D perhaps TRBD2 (6 bases). With 1 base removed from V and 2 bases from J, the gap between germline ends came to 10 bases. Germline V gives CDR1 SGHKS, CDR2 YYEKEE (reference sequence). The CDR3 has 15 amino acids. CDR3 loop: CASSLSLAAYNEQFF. The CDR3 nucleotides read TGTGCCAGCAGCTTGTCACTAGCAGCCTACAATGAGCAGTTCTTC.

V gene TRBV5-1 combines with J gene TRBJ2-3, with 10 bases lining up with TRBD1. This CDR3 is built from 16 residues. Per the germline V gene, CDR1 is SGHRS and CDR2 is YFSETQ. J was trimmed by 4 bases and V by 0 bases; bases with no gene match: 5. CDR3 nucleotide sequence: TGCGCCAGCAGCTTGGACCGGGACAGGGGAGCAGATACGCAGTATTTT. It specifies CASSLDRDRGADTQYF.

The gene calls are TRBV4-3 and TRBJ2-7, with D perhaps assigned TRBD1 or TRBD2 (6 bases each). There are 14 residues in the CDR3. Germline-derived CDR1 and CDR2 are LGHNA and YSLEER. V dropped 1 base and J dropped 7 bases, with 14 bases sitting between them. The CDR3 DNA reads TGCGCCAGCAGCCAAGTTAGGGGGGCCGGGGAGCAGTACTTC. Its protein is CASSQVRGAGEQYF.

The table lists this clonotype with a few counts. CDR3: CASSRVLLHGYTF. The CDR3 DNA reads TGTGCCAGCAGCCGCGTCCTTCTCCATGGCTACACCTTC. This sequence joins TRBV6-1 and TRBJ1-2; D uncertain. V gave up 6 bases and J gave up 6 bases, with 14 bases separating them. CDR1 and CDR2 from the germline V gene are MNHNS and SASEGT. CDR3 length: 13 amino acids.